This T cell receptor (beta chain) emerged from a study of radiotherapy plus CTLA-4 blockade in lung cancer (dated by TCRdb to 2016 to 2019). At the level of the whole study: Among the enrolled patients, around 17% had an objective response, and 31% reached disease control. Here is what the overall study found, with its caveats: TCR clones derived from tumors expanded in peripheral blood after treatment with radiotherapy and ipilimumab. Increased serum interferon-beta after radiation, together with early dynamic changes in blood T cell clones, were reported to be the strongest predictors of response.

There are 13 amino acids in the CDR3, from cysteine to phenylalanine inclusive. Of all the DNA, just the CDR3 is kept, 39 bases in frame from base 1. CDR1 is given as MNHEY and CDR2 as SVGAGI, both from the germline V gene. Trimmed from V: 0 bases; trimmed from J: 7 bases; junction bases lacking a gene match: 1. The method was the immunoSEQ multiplex PCR assay. TCRdb mirrors the immuneACCESS table, restricted to in-frame sequences. Some clones are absent from its copies; in checked studies, under half trace to an unresolved V gene, and the reason for the others is unknown. Counted in this sample were 81,000 or so clones; over 70% of them appeared once. The ten largest clonotypes hold over 20% of the sample. With respect to this clone: Its antigen has not been determined. No base quality values were provided; no much bigger clone lies one nucleotide off.

Focal radiation therapy combined with CTLA-4 blockade (ipilimumab) was tested in patients with chemo-refractory metastatic non-small-cell lung cancer. The V and J genes are TRBV6-5 and TRBJ1-2; 8 bases in the middle match TRBD1. The source is a human donor with non-small cell lung cancer whose response to radiotherapy plus ipilimumab could not be evaluated. Some clones in this sample may be carry-over from other donors' samples. This sample comprised peripheral blood, obtained from a patient treated with radiotherapy plus ipilimumab. The sequenced DNA is TGTGCCAGCAGTTACTCGGACAGGGCTGGCTACACCTTC. Translated, this gives CASSYSDRAGYTF.